A single sample is the source of the 15 T cell receptor beta chains below, sequenced in a study of blood T cell repertoires in COVID-19. Measured with immunoSEQ multiplex PCR; TCRdb has only the in-frame clones, and not every one. The data contain about 220,000 clones, approximately 82% of them singletons. The specimen sequenced was peripheral blood. The origin of the receptors is a man aged 50 to 59 with active or convalescent COVID-19.

This clone has just one count. This chain links TRBV7-9 with TRBJ1-5; D is possibly TRBD1 (6 bases). Trimming stripped 7 bases from V and 10 bases from J, with 14 bases between. Germline loops: CDR1 SEHNR, CDR2 FQNEAQ (reference sequence). This CDR3 region has 12 residues. The CDR3 bases are TGTGCCAGCACCTGGGGCGGGGGCCCCCAGCATTTT. This sequence encodes CASTWGGGPQHF.

This clone occurred a few times. The V gene is TRBV19, the J gene TRBJ1-1; TRBD1 aligns across 10 bases. The CDR3 consists of 15 residues. Per germline, CDR1 LNHDA and CDR2 SQIVND (reference sequence). The junction had 3 bases not matched to a gene; V was cut back by 5 bases and J by 0 bases. CDR3 sequence reads: CASSPGQGLNTEAFF. The CDR3 bases are TGTGCCAGTAGTCCGGGACAGGGGCTGAACACTGAAGCTTTCTTT.

The chain recombines TRBV27 with TRBJ2-5; 7 bases line up with TRBD1. The trim removed 5 bases at V and 5 bases at J, leaving 5 bases unmatched. The CDR3 extends over 13 amino acids. Germline CDR1 and CDR2: MNHEY and SMNVEV (reference sequence). The CDR3 sequence: CASSGDRAETQYF. The CDR3 DNA is TGTGCCAGCAGTGGCGACAGGGCGGAGACCCAGTACTTC.

This CDR3 is CASSLESANYGYTF. CDR3 nucleotides: TGCGCCAGCAGCTTGGAGTCGGCTAACTATGGCTACACCTTC. The chain combines TRBV5-1 with TRBJ1-2; D call uncertain. Per the germline V gene, CDR1 is SGHRS and CDR2 is YFSETQ. Trimming shortened V by 0 bases and J by 0 bases, and 6 bases separated the two germline ends. The CDR3 loop spans 14 amino acids.

The CDR3 DNA reads TGTGCCAGCAGTACTCAGACAGGGTCCACTGAAGCTTTCTTT. It translates to CASSTQTGSTEAFF. The genes are TRBV28 and TRBJ1-1, with 7 bases matching TRBD1. Germline CDR1 reads MDHEN; CDR2 reads SYDVKM. The CDR3 contains 14 residues. V lost 5 bases, J lost 4 bases, and 7 bases stayed unmatched.

The chain has TRBV19 and TRBJ1-2; D unresolved. With 3 bases removed from V and 4 bases from J, the gap between germline ends came to 18 bases. Germline CDR1 LNHDA, CDR2 SQIVND (reference sequence). The length of the CDR3 is 16 residues. The CDR3 is CASSIVQSRPTYGYTF. CDR3 DNA sequence: TGTGCCAGTAGTATCGTGCAGTCTAGGCCTACCTATGGCTACACCTTC. Using reference TRBV19 and TRBJ1-2 for the parts outside the CDR3, the full variable domain is DGGITQSPKYLFRKEGQNVTLSCEQNLNHDAMYWYRQDPGQGLRLIYYSQIVNDFQKGDIAEGYSVSREKKESFPLTVTSAQKNPTAFYLCASSIVQSRPTYGYTFGSGTRLTVV.

V gene TRBV18 combines with J gene TRBJ1-1; D is possibly TRBD1 (6 bases). Trimming shortened V by 3 bases and J by 1 base, and 9 bases separated the two germline ends. The germline V gene encodes CDR1 KGHSH and CDR2 LQKENI. This CDR3 spans 14 amino acids. This CDR3 is CASSPMTGNTEAFF. CDR3 in DNA: TGTGCCAGCTCACCCATGACAGGGAACACTGAAGCTTTCTTT.

This chain links TRBV28 with TRBJ1-1; tentatively, D is TRBD1 (5 bases). This CDR3 has 16 amino acids. V lost 7 bases, J lost 5 bases, and 23 bases lay in between. The V gene's germline CDR1 is MDHEN and CDR2 SYDVKM. The CDR3 sequence: CASTLRGVPGRTEAFF. CDR3 coding DNA: TGTGCCAGCACCCTCCGAGGGGTCCCAGGGAGGACTGAAGCTTTCTTT.

This clone was counted once. The genes are TRBV9 and TRBJ2-3, with 7 bases that match TRBD2. Germline CDR1 SGDLS, CDR2 YYNGEE. The CDR3 is 15 residues long. V shed 0 bases, J shed 4 bases, and the junction held 5 bases outside the gene matches. Here the CDR3 DNA reads TGTGCCAGCAGCGTAGTTAGCGGGTTGGCAGATACGCAGTATTTT. Its protein product is CASSVVSGLADTQYF.

This sequence joins TRBV7-9 and TRBJ1-2, with 7 bases matching TRBD1. Unmatched junction bases numbered 10, after V lost 8 bases and J lost 7 bases. Germline lookup yields CDR1 SEHNR and CDR2 FQNEAQ (reference sequence). The length of the CDR3 is 13 residues. CDR3 amino acids: CASVRQGNFGYTF. The CDR3 DNA reads TGTGCCAGCGTCAGACAGGGAAATTTTGGCTACACCTTC.

This clone was observed once. V and J are TRBV6-5 and TRBJ2-7; tentatively, D is TRBD1 (6 bases). Per the germline V gene, CDR1 is MNHEY and CDR2 is SVGAGI. V dropped 3 bases and J dropped 6 bases, with 15 bases sitting between them. CDR3 size: 14 residues. The CDR3 region is CASSYYRDPGEQYF. CDR3 nucleotide sequence: TGTGCCAGCAGTTATTACAGGGACCCCGGCGAGCAGTACTTC.

The chain joins TRBV5-4 to TRBJ2-5, with TRBD1 matching over 8 bases. The V gene's germline CDR1 is SGHNT and CDR2 YYREEE (reference sequence). The CDR3 extends over 16 amino acids. With V trimmed by 3 bases and J by 1 base, 8 bases remained unmatched. The CDR3 loop is CASSSGDRQFQETQYF. The CDR3, as DNA: TGTGCCAGCAGCTCCGGGGACAGGCAATTCCAAGAGACCCAGTACTTC.

This clone was observed a single time. CDR3 coding DNA: TGTGCCAGCAGTCAGCTCACCCATGGCTACACCTTC. Protein sequence: CASSQLTHGYTF. The chain links TRBV6-6 to TRBJ1-2; D not certain. Germline CDR1 and CDR2: MNHNY and SVGAGI (reference sequence). The CDR3 length is 12 residues. V was shortened by 5 bases and J by 6 bases, with 10 bases between the two germline ends.

This chain joins TRBV2 and TRBJ2-1; the match to TRBD2 covers 16 bases. The CDR3 sequence is 15 residues long. After removal of 7 bases from V and 10 bases from J, the junction contained 7 bases not matched to a gene. Germline V gene lookup returns CDR1 SNHLY and CDR2 FYNNEI. CDR3 sequence: CASKPGLAGGDEQFF. In DNA, the CDR3 is TGTGCCAGCAAGCCGGGACTAGCGGGAGGGGACGAGCAGTTCTTC. Complete variable domain (other parts from reference TRBV2 and TRBJ2-1): EPEVTQTPSHQVTQMGQEVILRCVPISNHLYFYWYRQILGQKVEFLVSFYNNEISEKSEIFDDQFSVERPDGSNFTLKIRSTKLEDSAMYFCASKPGLAGGDEQFFGPGTRLTVL.

The chain has TRBV28 and TRBJ2-7; D unclear. The germline V gene has CDR1 MDHEN and CDR2 SYDVKM. V gave up 8 bases and J gave up 0 bases, with 14 bases separating them. The CDR3 has 14 residues. CDR3 loop: CASPPSANSYEQYF. DNA of the CDR3: TGTGCCAGCCCCCCCAGCGCCAACTCCTACGAGCAGTACTTC.